Listed below are T cell receptor beta chains from one sample, sequenced in a study of identifying expanded T cells in peripheral blood. Clones were sequenced by immunoSEQ multiplex PCR, and TCRdb holds only the in-frame ones, with some missing. The sample yields around 68,000 clones, about 90% seen once. Source material: blood. These receptors were collected from a person between 18 and 75 years old in good health. Both conserved end residues are part of each CDR3. D genes are given only for firm matches. Clone size is stated in some rows and not others, as once, few, many or a class when expanded.

>.|TRBV4-1|TRBJ2-1|once
CASSRREDYNEQFF
TGCGCCAGCAGCCGCCGGGAAGACTACAATGAGCAGTTCTTC
>TRBD1|TRBV4-1|TRBJ1-2|.
CASSQEGTGGAYYGYTF
TGCGCCAGCAGCCAAGAAGGGACAGGGGGCGCTTACTATGGCTACACCTTC
>TRBD1|TRBV19|TRBJ1-4|.
CASTDRGSANEKLFF
TGTGCCAGTACTGACAGGGGGTCAGCTAATGAAAAACTGTTTTTT
>.|TRBV10-1|TRBJ1-6|.
CANLIGRENSPLHF
TGCGCCAATCTCATAGGCAGGGAGAATTCACCCCTCCACTTT
>.|TRBV7-3|TRBJ2-7|.
CASSLGLSYEQYF
TGTGCCAGCAGCTTAGGACTTAGCTACGAGCAGTACTTC
>TRBD1|TRBV4-3|TRBJ1-5|.
CASSHRSWTGGGNQPQHF
TGCGCCAGCAGCCACAGATCGTGGACAGGGGGCGGCAATCAGCCCCAGCATTTT
>.|TRBV6-4|TRBJ1-2|few
CASSEGQNYGYTF
TGTGCCAGCAGTGAAGGGCAGAACTATGGCTACACCTTC
>.|TRBV5-1|TRBJ2-1|.
CASSLEWGSNEQFF
TGCGCCAGCAGCTTAGAATGGGGCAGCAATGAGCAGTTCTTC
>TRBD1|TRBV27|TRBJ2-2|.
CASKLGAGTGGPGELFF
TGTGCCAGCAAGTTGGGGGCCGGGACAGGGGGCCCCGGGGAGCTGTTTTTT
>.|TRBV4-3|TRBJ2-6|.
CASSQEQGTGANVLTF
TGCGCCAGCAGCCAAGAGCAGGGCACTGGGGCCAACGTCCTGACTTTC
>TRBD2|TRBV30|TRBJ2-5|.
CAWRKGLAGEETQYF
TGTGCCTGGAGGAAGGGACTAGCGGGGGAAGAGACCCAGTACTTC
>.|TRBV18|TRBJ1-1|.
CYPPTGRQNTEAFF
TGCTACCCTCCAACAGGGCGACAGAACACTGAAGCTTTCTTT